A single sample is the source of the 13 T cell receptor beta chains below, sequenced in a study of blood T cell repertoires in COVID-19. Assay used: immunoSEQ multiplex PCR; TCRdb lists only in-frame clones, some missing. Of 100,000 to 140,000 clones in the sample, about 87% are singletons; the top ten hold about 6.8%. Sequencing input: peripheral blood. Receptor source: a man between 45 and 60 years old with active or convalescent COVID-19.

This rearrangement joins TRBV6-2 or TRBV6-3 to TRBJ2-1; D not certain. Germline lookup yields CDR1 MNHEY and CDR2 SVGEGT. Trimming cost V 2 bases and J 1 base, with 9 bases left between them. This CDR3 contains 15 residues. In DNA, the CDR3 is TGTGCCAGCAGTTACGGCAGTACATCCTACAATGAGCAGTTCTTC. Encoded protein: CASSYGSTSYNEQFF.

The rearrangement joins TRBV19 to TRBJ1-1; tentatively, D is TRBD1 (5 bases). V was pared by 5 bases and J by 1 base, with 14 bases between. The length of the CDR3 is 15 residues. The germline V gene encodes CDR1 LNHDA and CDR2 SQIVND (reference sequence). This CDR3 reads CASSVGHSSNTEAFF. CDR3 in DNA: TGTGCCAGTAGTGTCGGACACTCCTCGAACACTGAAGCTTTCTTT. Full variable domain (remainder filled in from reference TRBV19 and TRBJ1-1): DGGITQSPKYLFRKEGQNVTLSCEQNLNHDAMYWYRQDPGQGLRLIYYSQIVNDFQKGDIAEGYSVSREKKESFPLTVTSAQKNPTAFYLCASSVGHSSNTEAFFGQGTRLTVV.

This chain joins TRBV27 and TRBJ2-7, with 7 bases identical to TRBD1. The CDR3 has 13 amino acids. Trimming took 9 bases from V and 6 from J; bases not matched to a gene: 11. Germline-derived CDR1 and CDR2 are MNHEY and SMNVEV (reference sequence). The CDR3 nucleotides read TGTGCCAGTTCGGTCGACAGGGCCGGCGAGCAGTACTTC. It encodes CASSVDRAGEQYF.

The V gene is TRBV28, the J gene TRBJ2-7, with D tentatively TRBD2 (6 bases). V dropped 5 bases and J dropped 2 bases, with 10 bases sitting between them. The CDR3 is made up of 13 amino acids. The germline V gene has CDR1 MDHEN and CDR2 SYDVKM. CDR3 residues: CASSRGLPYEQYF. In nucleotides, the CDR3 is TGTGCCAGCAGTCGAGGACTACCCTACGAGCAGTACTTC.

CDR3 in amino acids: CASSPDDRDSIEAFF. The CDR3, as DNA: TGTGCCAGCAGCCCCGACGACAGGGACTCTATTGAAGCTTTCTTT. V gene TRBV27 combines with J gene TRBJ1-1; TRBD1 matches 7 bases. V lost 6 bases, J lost 7 bases, and 14 bases stayed unmatched. The CDR3 totals 15 residues. Germline V gene lookup returns CDR1 MNHEY and CDR2 SMNVEV (reference sequence).

The sample holds a few counts of this clone. This chain connects TRBV19 to TRBJ1-5, with D unresolved. V was trimmed by 1 base and J by 0 bases, leaving 4 bases between them. The CDR3 has 14 residues. The germline gives CDR1 LNHDA, CDR2 SQIVND (reference sequence). The CDR3 loop is CASSIGYSNQPQHF. DNA for the CDR3: TGTGCCAGTAGTATAGGCTATAGCAATCAGCCCCAGCATTTT. The full variable domain, completed using reference TRBV19 and TRBJ1-5, is DGGITQSPKYLFRKEGQNVTLSCEQNLNHDAMYWYRQDPGQGLRLIYYSQIVNDFQKGDIAEGYSVSREKKESFPLTVTSAQKNPTAFYLCASSIGYSNQPQHFGDGTRLSIL.

This clone was seen once. J is TRBJ2-1 and V is TRBV9; TRBD2 agrees at 8 bases. V gave up 4 bases and J gave up 0 bases; unmatched junction bases: 3. The CDR3 runs 15 residues. CDR1 is SGDLS, CDR2 YYNGEE, per germline. CDR3 amino acids: CASSISGNSYNEQFF. CDR3 nucleotide sequence: TGTGCCAGCAGCATTAGCGGGAACTCCTACAATGAGCAGTTCTTC.

The chain employs TRBV29-1 and TRBJ1-5; the D gene is possibly TRBD1 (6 bases). CDR1 and CDR2 from the germline V gene are SQVTM and ANQGSEA. The CDR3 contains 13 residues. Between the trimmed V and J ends, which lost 4 bases and 5 bases, there was a span of 12 bases. The CDR3: CSVGQGPDQPQHF. The DNA of the CDR3 is TGCAGCGTTGGTCAGGGGCCAGATCAGCCCCAGCATTTT.

The chain recombines TRBV28 with TRBJ1-4; D remains unclear. Germline loops: CDR1 MDHEN, CDR2 SYDVKM. Trimming left V 7 bases short and J 0 bases short, with 18 bases between. This CDR3 spans 17 amino acids. DNA for the CDR3: TGTGCCAGCACCCCGACTAGGAGGTTTACAACTAATGAAAAACTGTTTTTT. Its protein product is CASTPTRRFTTNEKLFF.

The rearrangement joins TRBV11-2 to TRBJ2-2; 9 bases are shared with TRBD2. The CDR3 is made up of 17 amino acids. Trimming took 6 bases from V and 3 from J; bases not matched to a gene: 11. Germline values: CDR1 SGHAT, CDR2 FQNNGV. CDR3 in amino acids: CASSPGLAGPHTGELFF. In nucleotides, the CDR3 is TGTGCCAGCAGTCCCGGGCTAGCGGGACCGCACACCGGGGAGCTGTTTTTT. The full variable domain, rest sourced from reference TRBV11-2 and TRBJ2-2, is EAGVAQSPRYKIIEKRQSVAFWCNPISGHATLYWYQQILGQGPKLLIQFQNNGVVDDSQLPKDRFSAERLKGVDSTLKIQPAKLEDSAVYLCASSPGLAGPHTGELFFGEGSRLTVL.

V and J are TRBV5-4 and TRBJ1-6; 7 bases map to TRBD1. Losses at the gene ends were 4 bases for V and 4 bases for J; bases not matched to a gene: 5. Germline V gene lookup returns CDR1 SGHNT and CDR2 YYREEE (reference sequence). The CDR3 consists of 15 residues. CDR3 in amino acids: CASSPGQPYNSPLHF. DNA for the CDR3: TGTGCCAGCAGCCCGGGACAGCCTTATAATTCACCCCTCCACTTT.

This clone was detected only a few times. The rearrangement joins TRBV25-1 to TRBJ2-1; D uncertain. The CDR3 has 11 amino acids. The germline V gene encodes CDR1 MGHDK and CDR2 SYGVNS. The V and J ends lost 4 bases and 6 bases respectively, with 4 bases between them. CDR3 protein: CASSAFNEQFF. The CDR3, as DNA: TGTGCCAGCAGTGCTTTCAATGAGCAGTTCTTC.

This clone appeared a few times. The chain couples TRBV6-6 to TRBJ2-1, with 11 bases lining up with TRBD2. Germline CDR1 MNHNY, CDR2 SVGAGI (reference sequence). The V and J ends lost 0 bases and 5 bases, in that order; junction bases with no gene match: 0. This CDR3 contains 15 residues. The CDR3 region is CASSYSLAGDNEQFF. The CDR3 DNA is TGTGCCAGCAGTTACTCACTAGCGGGAGACAATGAGCAGTTCTTC.